Presented here are 19 T cell receptor beta chains from one specimen sequenced in a study of cytomegalovirus exposure and HLA in healthy donors. PCR involved 60 Vbeta and 13 Jbeta primers. This table comes from immunoSEQ multiplex PCR, and its TCRdb copy is limited to in-frame clones, with some not included. The table lists some 71,000 clones, 75% to 80% of them singletons. The sample comprised PBMCs. These receptors were taken from a man between 18 and 29 years old in good health and CMV-seronegative.

The V and J genes are TRBV7-3 and TRBJ1-2; maybe TRBD1 (5 bases). V shed 4 bases and J shed 5 bases, with 14 bases lying between them. Germline lookup yields CDR1 SGHTA and CDR2 FQGTGA. The CDR3 sequence is 14 residues long. The CDR3 sequence is CASSWNNRRYGYTF. The CDR3 region has the DNA TGTGCCAGCAGCTGGAACAACAGGAGATATGGCTACACCTTC.

CDR3 loop: CASSSGRLGLYGYTF. Written as DNA, the CDR3 is TGTGCCAGTAGTTCTGGCAGGTTGGGCCTCTATGGCTACACCTTC. The chain combines TRBV19 with TRBJ1-2; D is unclear. CDR1 and CDR2 from the germline V gene are LNHDA and SQIVND (reference sequence). There are 15 residues in the CDR3. V was pared by 5 bases and J by 4 bases, with 17 bases between.

The V and J genes are TRBV28 and TRBJ1-5, with 8 bases lining up with TRBD1. The ends lost 5 bases at V and 6 bases at J; junction bases unmatched: 9. The CDR3 consists of 15 residues. The germline V gene encodes CDR1 MDHEN and CDR2 SYDVKM. The chain's CDR3 is CASSKRTGLVQPQHF. As DNA, the CDR3 is TGTGCCAGCAGTAAACGGACAGGGCTGGTTCAGCCCCAGCATTTT.

This clone was detected a few times. This chain connects TRBV5-6 to TRBJ2-3; 8 bases are shared with TRBD2. CDR1 is SGHDT, CDR2 YYEEEE, per germline. J gave up 8 bases and V 5 bases, and 13 bases lay outside the gene matches. The CDR3 loop spans 15 amino acids. The CDR3 spells CASSSGLEGWGTQYF. In nucleotides, the CDR3 is TGTGCCAGCAGTTCGGGACTAGAAGGCTGGGGTACGCAGTATTTT.

V is TRBV11-3 and J is TRBJ2-7; TRBD1 matches at 12 bases. V dropped 6 bases and J dropped 5; count of bases not matched to a gene: 11. The CDR3 has 16 amino acids. Germline V gene sequence: CDR1 SGHNT, CDR2 YENEEA. The CDR3 sequence: CASSEGQGAPLDEQYV. The CDR3 coding sequence is TGTGCCAGCAGTGAGGGACAGGGGGCCCCTCTAGACGAGCAGTACGTC.

The V call is TRBV6-1, the J call TRBJ2-2; 13 nucleotides match TRBD2. J was trimmed by 4 bases and V by 8 bases; bases with no gene match: 4. Germline V CDR1 and CDR2: MNHNS, SASEGT. The CDR3 consists of 15 residues. The CDR3 nucleotides read TGTGCCAGCCCGCGACTAGCGGGGGGCACCGGGGAGCTGTTTTTT. Translation: CASPRLAGGTGELFF.

The rearrangement uses TRBV2 and TRBJ2-7; 7 nucleotides line up with TRBD1. V was clipped by 3 bases and J by 3 bases; unmatched bases: 11. Germline values: CDR1 SNHLY, CDR2 FYNNEI. The CDR3 spans 16 residues. For the CDR3, the DNA is TGTGCCAGCAGTGACGTGAAGGGGGCCTTGGACTACGAGCAGTACTTC. Protein: CASSDVKGALDYEQYF.

This clone was detected only a few times. The chain employs TRBV5-5 and TRBJ2-6; D is uncertain. In germline, CDR1 is SGHKS, CDR2 YYEKEE (reference sequence). CDR3 size: 15 residues. The V gene lost 0 bases and the J gene lost 0 bases, with 4 bases spanning the gap. The CDR3 DNA reads as TGTGCCAGCAGCTTGGAACACTCTGGGGCCAACGTCCTGACTTTC. Translating gives CASSLEHSGANVLTF.

V is TRBV19 and J is TRBJ2-2, with D unresolved. Trimming cost V 6 bases and J 1 base, with 9 bases left between them. The CDR3 length is 14 residues. The germline gives CDR1 LNHDA, CDR2 SQIVND (reference sequence). CDR3 nucleotide sequence: TGTGCCAGTAGGTTACTTTGGAACACCGGGGAGCTGTTTTTT. This sequence encodes CASRLLWNTGELFF. The full variable domain, in which reference TRBV19 and TRBJ2-2 provide the parts outside the CDR3, is DGGITQSPKYLFRKEGQNVTLSCEQNLNHDAMYWYRQDPGQGLRLIYYSQIVNDFQKGDIAEGYSVSREKKESFPLTVTSAQKNPTAFYLCASRLLWNTGELFFGEGSRLTVL.

This sequence joins TRBV2 and TRBJ1-5; 10 nucleotides line up with TRBD1. J lost 7 bases, V lost 5 bases, and 8 bases had no gene match. This CDR3 is 15 amino acids long. Germline V gives CDR1 SNHLY, CDR2 FYNNEI. CDR3 sequence: CASSSRTGGKQPQHF. In DNA, the CDR3 is TGTGCCAGCAGTTCCCGGACAGGGGGAAAGCAGCCCCAGCATTTT.

V and J are TRBV15 and TRBJ1-1, with 9 bases matching TRBD1. In germline, CDR1 is LNHNV, CDR2 YYDKDF (reference sequence). The CDR3 contains 16 residues. V gave up 0 bases and J gave up 7 bases; unmatched junction bases: 9. The CDR3 sequence: CATSRDRVDRGIEAFF. The CDR3 DNA reads TGTGCCACCAGCAGAGATAGAGTCGACAGGGGGATTGAAGCTTTCTTT.

The chain employs TRBV7-2 and TRBJ2-1, with D perhaps TRBD2 (6 bases). Deletions cut 5 bases from V and 0 bases from J, with 11 bases between. The CDR3 length is 15 residues. CDR1 and CDR2 from the germline V gene are SGHTA and FQGNSA. The CDR3 DNA reads TGTGCCAGCAGCCCGGGAGTCGGCTCCTACAATGAGCAGTTCTTC. Protein product: CASSPGVGSYNEQFF.

V and J are TRBV5-4 and TRBJ2-5; maybe TRBD1 (6 bases). The last part of the DNA fits TRBJ2-7 better; the J call may be wrong. CDR1 SGHNT and CDR2 YYREEE come from the germline V gene (reference sequence). This CDR3 has 13 amino acids. DNA for the CDR3: TGTGCCAGCAGCTTGGAAGGGACACTCGAGCAGTACTTC. This codes for CASSLEGTLEQYF.

This clone showed up just a few times. This chain links TRBV6-6 with TRBJ2-6; D is ambiguous. Trimming removed 3 bases from V and 1 base from J, with 10 bases in between. This CDR3 is built from 16 residues. The germline V gene has CDR1 MNHNY and CDR2 SVGAGI (reference sequence). CDR3 coding DNA: TGTGCCAGCAGTTATAGTCCCCCTTCTGGGGCCAACGTCCTGACTTTC. Translation: CASSYSPPSGANVLTF.

The rearrangement uses TRBV6-6 and TRBJ2-5; the match to TRBD2 covers 9 bases. CDR1 MNHNY and CDR2 SVGAGI come from the germline V gene (reference sequence). The CDR3 contains 14 residues. The junction had 7 bases not matched to a gene; V was cut back by 6 bases and J by 5 bases. For the CDR3, the DNA is TGTGCCAGCAGCTCCGGGACTAGCAGGGAGACCCAGTACTTC. Its translation: CASSSGTSRETQYF.

The chain is built from TRBV27 and TRBJ2-5; 7 bases fit TRBD2. The CDR3 runs to 13 residues. V shed 2 bases and J 5 bases; nucleotides not matched to a gene: 2. The germline V gene has CDR1 MNHEY and CDR2 SMNVEV (reference sequence). CDR3 protein: CASSLGGVETQYF. The CDR3 bases are TGTGCCAGCAGTTTAGGGGGGGTTGAGACCCAGTACTTC.

V usage is TRBV27 and J usage is TRBJ1-4; D is perhaps TRBD1 (6 bases). V was cut by 6 bases and J by 3 bases, with 23 bases left in between. CDR3 length: 18 residues. Germline assignment: CDR1 MNHEY and CDR2 SMNVEV (reference sequence). CDR3 region: CASRKFLHTGTANEKLFF. The CDR3 bases are TGTGCCAGCAGAAAATTCCTCCATACAGGGACGGCTAATGAAAAACTGTTTTTT.

The V and J genes are TRBV28 and TRBJ2-1; D is possibly TRBD1 (6 bases). V was pared by 7 bases and J by 6 bases, with 22 bases between. This CDR3 region has 16 residues. The germline V gene has CDR1 MDHEN and CDR2 SYDVKM. CDR3: CASTLAGEMAGNEQFF. CDR3 coding DNA: TGTGCCAGCACCCTAGCAGGGGAGATGGCGGGCAATGAGCAGTTCTTC.

The chain combines TRBV11-2 with TRBJ2-3, with TRBD1 matching 9 bases. Germline-derived CDR1 and CDR2 are SGHAT and FQNNGV. Trimming removed 3 bases from V and 2 bases from J; junction bases left unmatched: 6. The CDR3 contains 16 residues. CDR3 sequence reads: CASSFLGTGSTDTQYF. The CDR3 nucleotides are TGTGCCAGCAGCTTCCTAGGGACAGGGTCCACAGATACGCAGTATTTT.